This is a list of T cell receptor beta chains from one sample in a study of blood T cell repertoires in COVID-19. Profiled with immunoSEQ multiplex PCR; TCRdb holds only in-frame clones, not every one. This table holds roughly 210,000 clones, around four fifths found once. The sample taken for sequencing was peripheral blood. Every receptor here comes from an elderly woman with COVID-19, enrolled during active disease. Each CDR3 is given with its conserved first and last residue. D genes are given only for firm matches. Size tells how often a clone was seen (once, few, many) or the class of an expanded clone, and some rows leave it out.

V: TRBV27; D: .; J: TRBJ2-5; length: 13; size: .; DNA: TGTGCCAGCAGTTTAGGGAGGTGGGAGACCCAGTACTTC; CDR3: CASSLGRWETQYF
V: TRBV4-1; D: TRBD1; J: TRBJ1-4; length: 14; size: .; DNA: TGCGCCAGCAGTCCGGACAGGGCGAGTGAAAAACTGTTTTTT; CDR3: CASSPDRASEKLFF
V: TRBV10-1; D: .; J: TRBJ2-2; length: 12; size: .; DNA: TGCGCCAGCAGCGTGAACACCGGGGAGCTGTTTTTT; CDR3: CASSVNTGELFF
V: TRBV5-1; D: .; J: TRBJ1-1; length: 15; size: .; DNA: TGCGCCAGCACAGTTGATGGGAGACTGAACACTGAAGCTTTCTTT; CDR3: CASTVDGRLNTEAFF
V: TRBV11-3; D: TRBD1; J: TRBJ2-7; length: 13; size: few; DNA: TGTGCCAGCAGCAGAGGACAGGGCTACGAGCAGTACTTC; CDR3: CASSRGQGYEQYF
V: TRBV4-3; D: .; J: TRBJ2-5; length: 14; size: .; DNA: TGCGCCAGCAGCCCTACATGGGGAGCCGAGACCCAGTACTTC; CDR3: CASSPTWGAETQYF
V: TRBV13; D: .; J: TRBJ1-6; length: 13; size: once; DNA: TGTGCCAGCAGCCTAAAGATGAATTCACCCCTCCACTTT; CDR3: CASSLKMNSPLHF
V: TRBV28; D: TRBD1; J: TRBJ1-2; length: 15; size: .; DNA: TGTGCCAGCAGTTTAGTCTCAGGGGGCCATTATGGCTACACCTTC; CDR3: CASSLVSGGHYGYTF
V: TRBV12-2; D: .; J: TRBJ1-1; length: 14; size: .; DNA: TGTGCAAGTCGCTTAGTCGGGGGGCACACTGAAGCTTTCTTT; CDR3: CASRLVGGHTEAFF
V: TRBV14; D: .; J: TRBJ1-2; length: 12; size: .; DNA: TGTGCCAGCAGCCAAGCTCTCTATGGCTACACCTTC; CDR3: CASSQALYGYTF
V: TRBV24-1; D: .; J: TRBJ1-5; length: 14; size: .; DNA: TGTGCCACCGCGCAGGGTAGTAGCAATCAGCCCCAGCATTTT; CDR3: CATAQGSSNQPQHF
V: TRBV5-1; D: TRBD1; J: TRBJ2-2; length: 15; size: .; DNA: TGCGCCAGCAGGAATCGGACAGGAGGAACCGGGGAGCTGTTTTTT; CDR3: CASRNRTGGTGELFF
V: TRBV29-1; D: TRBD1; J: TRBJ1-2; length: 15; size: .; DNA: TGCAGCGCCCGGGACAGGGTTTCCTCTAACTATGGCTACACCTTC; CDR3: CSARDRVSSNYGYTF